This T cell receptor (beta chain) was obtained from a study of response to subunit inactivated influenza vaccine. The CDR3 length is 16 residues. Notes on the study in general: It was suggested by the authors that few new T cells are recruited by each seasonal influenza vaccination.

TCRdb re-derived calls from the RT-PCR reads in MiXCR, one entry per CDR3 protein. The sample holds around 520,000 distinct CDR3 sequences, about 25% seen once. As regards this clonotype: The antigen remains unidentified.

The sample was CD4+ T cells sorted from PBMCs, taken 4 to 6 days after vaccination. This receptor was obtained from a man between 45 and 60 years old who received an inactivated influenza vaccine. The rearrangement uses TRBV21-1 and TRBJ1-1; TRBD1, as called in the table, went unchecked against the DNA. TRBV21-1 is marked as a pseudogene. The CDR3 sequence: CASSRWAGGCATEAFF. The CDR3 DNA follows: TGTGCCAGCAGCAGATGGGCAGGGGGCTGCGCCACTGAAGCTTTCTTT.